This is a list of T cell receptor beta chains from one sample in a study of blood T cell repertoires in COVID-19. Assay: immunoSEQ multiplex PCR; the TCRdb copy retains only in-frame clones and omits some. The sample shows some 200,000 clones, more than 65% of them seen only once. The sequencing input was peripheral blood. The source is a woman aged 55-70 years with acute or convalescent COVID-19. The CDR3 runs from the conserved cysteine through the conserved F or W. D genes are given only for firm matches. Clone sizes are given selectively: once, few, many, or a class where the clone is expanded.

v_gene	d_gene	j_gene	abundance	CDR3aa	CDR3nt
TRBV6-4	TRBD2	TRBJ2-5	.	CASSRLAGIQETQYF	TGTGCCAGCAGCCGACTAGCGGGGATCCAAGAGACCCAGTACTTC
TRBV11-2	.	TRBJ2-1	.	CASSYQQRLADQFF	TGTGCCAGCAGCTACCAGCAGCGCCTAGCTGATCAGTTCTTC
TRBV10-1	.	TRBJ1-1	.	CASRGDTHTEAFF	TGCGCCAGCAGGGGGGACACCCACACTGAAGCTTTCTTT
TRBV3-1/TRBV3-2	TRBD2	TRBJ2-2	.	CASSQGLAASTGELFF	TGTGCCAGCAGCCAAGGACTAGCTGCGAGCACCGGGGAGCTGTTTTTT
TRBV5-8	.	TRBJ1-6	.	CASTTRWQTNSPLHF	TGTGCCAGCACCACGCGGTGGCAGACTAATTCACCCCTCCACTTT
TRBV2	TRBD1	TRBJ1-2	once	CASSGEGAAGYTF	TGTGCCAGCAGTGGAGAGGGGGCGGCGGGCTACACCTTC
TRBV5-6	.	TRBJ1-1	few	CASRKQGHLNTEAFF	TGTGCCAGCAGAAAACAGGGACACCTGAACACTGAAGCTTTCTTT
TRBV3-1/TRBV3-2	.	TRBJ1-6	.	CASSQGTGGGSPLHF	TGTGCCAGCAGCCAAGGTACGGGGGGTGGTTCACCCCTCCACTTT
TRBV30	TRBD1	TRBJ2-7	.	CAWSVGTGDYEQYF	TGTGCCTGGAGTGTTGGGACAGGGGACTACGAGCAGTACTTC
TRBV4-3	TRBD1	TRBJ1-5	.	CASSQDLDRVQPQHF	TGCGCCAGCAGCCAAGATTTGGACAGGGTACAGCCCCAGCATTTT
TRBV9	.	TRBJ2-1	.	CASSVGVEQFF	TGTGCCAGCAGCGTAGGAGTTGAGCAGTTCTTC
TRBV7-3	.	TRBJ2-2	.	CASSMHGGNTGELFF	TGTGCCAGCAGCATGCACGGGGGAAACACCGGGGAGCTGTTTTTT
TRBV28	.	TRBJ1-2	.	CASSPRRGYGYTF	TGTGCCAGCTCCCCAAGAAGGGGCTATGGCTACACCTTC
TRBV7-8	TRBD1	TRBJ2-1	few	CASSPRATYRGDYNEQFF	TGTGCCAGCAGTCCCAGGGCAACCTACAGGGGGGATTACAATGAGCAGTTCTTC